This T cell receptor (beta chain) is drawn from a study of blood T cell repertoires in COVID-19. Data came from immunoSEQ multiplex PCR; TCRdb stores just in-frame clones and leaves some out. The repertoire holds 300,000 to 400,000 clones, with over 85% as singletons. The CDR3 extends over 14 amino acids. Per germline, CDR1 SGHDT and CDR2 YYEEEE. V was pared by 3 bases and J by 6 bases, with 8 bases of the junction left unmatched. Self-reported history from a screening survey and questionnaire set each donor's cohort. This TCR derives from a man aged 55 to 70 who had recovered from COVID-19. The sample was PBMCs or T cells enriched from blood (not recorded which). J is TRBJ2-5 and V is TRBV5-6; 7 bases agree with TRBD2. The CDR3 spells CASSSWGGGQTQYF. CDR3 nucleotide sequence: TGTGCCAGCAGCTCCTGGGGGGGTGGGCAGACCCAGTACTTC.